The 8 T cell receptor beta chains below come from one sample, sequenced in a study of blood T cell repertoires in COVID-19. This table comes from immunoSEQ multiplex PCR, and its TCRdb copy is limited to in-frame clones, with some not included. The sample yields fewer than 450,000 clones, about 90% seen once. Sequenced sample: PBMCs or T cells enriched from blood (not recorded which). The source is a man in his late teens or twenties who had recovered from COVID-19.

V and J are TRBV11-2 and TRBJ1-1; perhaps TRBD1 as D (5 bases). Germline V gives CDR1 SGHAT, CDR2 FQNNGV. The CDR3 has 14 residues. The V end was cut by 5 bases, the J end by 1 base, with 11 bases between. The CDR3 nucleotides read TGTGCCAGCAGCGGCGGGGCAGGGAACACTGAAGCTTTCTTT. Translation: CASSGGAGNTEAFF.

The chain is built from TRBV5-1 and TRBJ2-5; D may be TRBD2 (6 bases). V was clipped by 8 bases and J by 5 bases, with 22 bases between them. The CDR3 covers 15 residues. CDR1 SGHRS and CDR2 YFSETQ come from the germline V gene. The CDR3 DNA follows: TGCGCCAGTTCTACTTCGGAGGGCTTCGGGGAGACCCAGTACTTC. This gives the protein CASSTSEGFGETQYF.

CDR3 sequence (DNA): TGTGCCAGTAGTACGTGGGAGGGACTGTCCTACGAGCAGTACTTC. Its protein product is CASSTWEGLSYEQYF. The J gene is TRBJ2-7, the V gene TRBV19, with 7 bases aligning to TRBD2. The CDR3 totals 15 residues. The J segment lost 1 base and the V segment lost 4 bases, leaving 7 bases of the junction unmatched. Germline V gene lookup returns CDR1 LNHDA and CDR2 SQIVND (reference sequence).

The V and J genes are TRBV7-2 and TRBJ1-1; TRBD1 might be the D (6 bases). Trimming removed 1 base from V and 0 bases from J, with 18 bases in between. Germline CDR1 and CDR2: SGHTA and FQGNSA. The CDR3 totals 18 residues. The CDR3 is CASSLDPQGREVNTEAFF. The DNA for the CDR3 is TGTGCCAGCAGCTTAGACCCTCAGGGGCGTGAGGTGAACACTGAAGCTTTCTTT. Together with reference TRBV7-2 and TRBJ1-1, the CDR3 gives the full variable domain: GAGVSQSPSNKVTEKGKDVELRCDPISGHTALYWYRQSLGQGLEFLIYFQGNSAPDKSGLPSDRFSAERTGGSVSTLTIQRTQQEDSAVYLCASSLDPQGREVNTEAFFGQGTRLTVV.

The CDR3 bases are TGTGCCAGCAGTCCAGCGGATGGGACTAGTCGCACAGATACGCAGTATTTT. Translation: CASSPADGTSRTDTQYF. The V call is TRBV28, the J call TRBJ2-3; TRBD2 matches 8 bases. V lost 5 bases to trimming and J lost 1 base; unmatched junction nucleotides: 11. The CDR3 contains 17 residues. CDR1 is MDHEN and CDR2 is SYDVKM in the germline V gene.

The rearrangement uses TRBV28 and TRBJ2-3; 10 nucleotides agree with TRBD1. Trimming cost V 5 bases and J 3 bases; bases outside gene matches: 5. Per the germline V gene, CDR1 is MDHEN and CDR2 is SYDVKM. The CDR3 loop spans 15 amino acids. CDR3 in DNA: TGTGCCAGCAGTCTCCGGGACAGGGGTACAGATACGCAGTATTTT. It specifies CASSLRDRGTDTQYF.

The J gene is TRBJ2-3, the V gene TRBV27; a weak D match, TRBD2 (5 bases). The CDR3 is 14 amino acids. Trimming cost V 0 bases and J 4 bases, with 8 bases left between them. Germline V gives CDR1 MNHEY, CDR2 SMNVEV (reference sequence). The CDR3 sequence is CASSLSTRADTQYF. Written as DNA, the CDR3 is TGTGCCAGCAGTTTATCTACTAGAGCAGATACGCAGTATTTT.

Here the CDR3 reads CASSSRSLGQGAAVANTEAFF. The CDR3 bases are TGTGCCAGCAGTTCTCGTAGTTTAGGACAGGGGGCGGCGGTTGCGAACACTGAAGCTTTCTTT. The V call is TRBV27, the J call TRBJ1-1; 11 nucleotides match TRBD1. The CDR3 contains 21 residues. The germline CDR1 and CDR2 sequences are MNHEY and SMNVEV (reference sequence). With V trimmed by 4 bases and J by 1 base, 20 bases remained unmatched.